Following are 26 T cell receptor beta chains from one sample sequenced in a study of cytomegalovirus exposure and HLA in healthy donors. PCR was performed using 60 Vbeta and 13 Jbeta primers. TCRdb keeps only in-frame clones here, not all; method: immunoSEQ multiplex PCR. The data show some 240,000 clones, with around nine tenths seen just once and less than 2% held by the top ten. The source material was PBMCs. These TCRs come from a girl aged 2 to 10 in good health and CMV-seronegative.

The V and J genes are TRBV7-6 and TRBJ1-6, with D possibly being TRBD1 (5 bases). Trimming took 0 bases from V and 6 from J, leaving 15 bases between them. Germline V gene lookup returns CDR1 SGHVS and CDR2 FNYEAQ. The CDR3 consists of 17 residues. This CDR3 reads CASSLADSHPGNSPLHF. The CDR3 DNA reads as TGTGCCAGCAGCTTAGCCGACAGTCACCCGGGTAATTCACCCCTCCACTTT.

The V and J genes are TRBV6-1 and TRBJ2-7; TRBD1 agrees at 8 bases. The V segment lost 6 bases and the J segment 5 bases; nucleotides outside the gene matches: 12. CDR3 size: 15 residues. Germline CDR1 MNHNS, CDR2 SASEGT. The CDR3 loop is CASSPEDRASNEQYF. The CDR3 DNA is TGTGCCAGCAGCCCCGAGGACAGGGCAAGTAACGAGCAGTACTTC.

The V and J genes are TRBV7-8 and TRBJ2-7, with 7 bases identical to TRBD2. The CDR3 is 14 amino acids. V lost 1 base to trimming and J lost 2 bases; unmatched junction nucleotides: 2. Germline V gene sequence: CDR1 SGHVS, CDR2 FQNEAQ. CDR3 DNA sequence: TGTGCCAGCAGCTTAGGCGGGAGTACCTACGAGCAGTACTTC. The encoded protein is CASSLGGSTYEQYF.

J is TRBJ2-7 and V is TRBV7-2; TRBD2 matches 11 bases. Germline lookup yields CDR1 SGHTA and CDR2 FQGNSA. With 1 base clipped from V and 1 base from J, the junction kept 6 bases outside the gene matches. The CDR3 runs 17 residues. The CDR3 sequence: CASSLDRGLAESYEQYF. In DNA form, the CDR3 reads TGTGCCAGCAGCTTAGATAGGGGACTAGCGGAATCCTACGAGCAGTACTTC.

This chain connects TRBV6-1 to TRBJ2-5; D not certain. The CDR3 runs to 14 residues. Trimming stripped 2 bases from V and 2 bases from J, with 9 bases between. The germline gives CDR1 MNHNS, CDR2 SASEGT. CDR3 DNA: TGTGCCAGCAGTGAACTGTACAGACAAGAGACCCAGTACTTC. It specifies CASSELYRQETQYF.

The chain joins TRBV7-9 to TRBJ1-3; D not certain. The CDR3 sequence is 16 residues long. Trimming removed 4 bases at V and 3 bases at J, with 16 bases between. The germline V gene has CDR1 SEHNR and CDR2 FQNEAQ (reference sequence). CDR3 DNA sequence: TGTGCCAGCAGCTCTCCCCCGGAGGGTAATGGAAACACCATATATTTT. Translating gives CASSSPPEGNGNTIYF.

The sample holds one count of this clone. The chain recombines TRBV30 with TRBJ2-6; no firm D call. Germline values: CDR1 GTSNPN, CDR2 SVGIG (reference sequence). V lost 7 bases, J lost 1 base, and 2 bases lay in between. This CDR3 comprises 11 residues. The CDR3 loop reads CASSGANVLTF. The CDR3, as DNA: TGTGCCTCGTCTGGGGCCAACGTCCTGACTTTC.

The count of this clone is one. V usage is TRBV28 and J usage is TRBJ1-5; the D gene is possibly TRBD1 (5 bases). The germline V and J ends were trimmed by 5 bases and 4 bases, with 12 bases remaining between them. CDR1 MDHEN and CDR2 SYDVKM come from the germline V gene. This CDR3 contains 14 residues. CDR3 in DNA: TGTGCCAGCAGTGATACAGGTTGGAATCAGCCCCAGCATTTT. As protein: CASSDTGWNQPQHF. The full variable domain, completed using reference TRBV28 and TRBJ1-5, is DVKVTQSSRYLVKRTGEKVFLECVQDMDHENMFWYRQDPGLGLRLIYFSYDVKMKEKGDIPEGYSVSREKKERFSLILESASTNQTSMYLCASSDTGWNQPQHFGDGTRLSIL.

V is TRBV5-1 and J is TRBJ2-3; the match to TRBD2 covers 7 bases. The length of the CDR3 is 17 residues. Looked up from germline, CDR1 is SGHRS and CDR2 is YFSETQ. The V gene end was trimmed by 0 bases and the J gene end by 0 bases; junction bases not matched to a gene: 7. Written as DNA, the CDR3 is TGCGCCAGCAGCTTGGCGGCGGGAGCCTCTAGCACAGATACGCAGTATTTT. Protein: CASSLAAGASSTDTQYF. Full variable domain (outside the CDR3, taken from reference TRBV5-1 and TRBJ2-3): KAGVTQTPRYLIKTRGQQVTLSCSPISGHRSVSWYQQTPGQGLQFLFEYFSETQRNKGNFPGRFSGRQFSNSRSEMNVSTLELGDSALYLCASSLAAGASSTDTQYFGPGTRLTVL.

The rearrangement joins TRBV13 to TRBJ2-3, with D maybe TRBD1 (6 bases). Germline assignment: CDR1 PRHDT and CDR2 FYEKMQ (reference sequence). Between the trimmed V and J ends, which lost 2 bases and 3 bases, there was a span of 9 bases. The length of the CDR3 is 14 residues. The CDR3 protein is CASSLLGATDTQYF. CDR3 DNA sequence: TGTGCCAGCAGCTTATTGGGGGCGACAGATACGCAGTATTTT.

This clone showed up just once. The chain uses TRBV11-3 and TRBJ2-1; TRBD2 agrees at 12 bases. The CDR3 consists of 14 residues. With 5 bases clipped from V and 7 bases from J, the junction kept 3 bases outside the gene matches. Germline CDR1 and CDR2: SGHNT and YENEEA. CDR3 DNA: TGTGCCAGCAGCCCTCTAGCGGGGGGGAATGAGCAGTTCTTC. Translated, it gives CASSPLAGGNEQFF. The variable domain in full, completed from reference TRBV11-3 and TRBJ2-1, reads EAGVVQSPRYKIIEKKQPVAFWCNPISGHNTLYWYLQNLGQGPELLIRYENEEAVDDSQLPKDRFSAERLKGVDSTLKIQPAELGDSAVYLCASSPLAGGNEQFFGPGTRLTVL.

This clone was detected only once. The V call is TRBV29-1, the J call TRBJ2-7; tentative D call: TRBD1 (6 bases). The CDR3 sequence is 12 residues long. In germline, CDR1 is SQVTM, CDR2 ANQGSEA. CDR3 in amino acids: CRVTGSSYEQYF. The CDR3 DNA sequence: TGCAGAGTTACAGGGTCCTCCTACGAGCAGTACTTC.

The V call is TRBV5-1, the J call TRBJ2-1; 7 bases line up with TRBD2. Germline V gene sequence: CDR1 SGHRS, CDR2 YFSETQ. The CDR3 extends over 16 amino acids. V dropped 0 bases and J dropped 1; count of bases not matched to a gene: 4. The DNA for the CDR3 is TGCGCCAGCAGCTTGGACAGGACTAGGTCCTACAATGAGCAGTTCTTC. This translates into CASSLDRTRSYNEQFF.

The rearrangement joins TRBV5-6 to TRBJ2-1; 9 nucleotides align to TRBD2. Losses at the gene ends were 3 bases for V and 6 bases for J; bases not matched to a gene: 7. In germline, CDR1 is SGHDT, CDR2 YYEEEE. This CDR3 spans 15 amino acids. The CDR3 coding sequence is TGTGCCAGCAGCTGGGGACTAGCCGGAACCAATGAGCAGTTCTTC. Residues: CASSWGLAGTNEQFF.

The chain has TRBV7-2 and TRBJ2-5; 7 bases fit TRBD1. The length of the CDR3 is 14 residues. Germline V lookup: CDR1 SGHTA, CDR2 FQGNSA. V was clipped by 5 bases and J by 11 bases; unmatched bases: 14. The CDR3 coding sequence is TGTGCCAGCAGCCCAAAACTCGGACAGGAGAGACAGTACTTC. Translation gives CASSPKLGQERQYF.

The chain links TRBV27 to TRBJ2-1; D perhaps matches TRBD1 (6 bases). The CDR3 runs to 14 residues. The V gene's germline CDR1 is MNHEY and CDR2 SMNVEV (reference sequence). The germline V and J ends were trimmed by 5 bases and 4 bases, with 12 bases remaining between them. The CDR3 DNA reads TGTGCCAGCAGTCCTGGGACATTTTACAATGAGCAGTTCTTC. This codes for CASSPGTFYNEQFF.

The genes are TRBV2 and TRBJ2-3, with D perhaps TRBD2 (5 bases). The germline V gene has CDR1 SNHLY and CDR2 FYNNEI. This CDR3 region has 14 residues. Deletions cut 9 bases from V and 4 bases from J, with 17 bases between. CDR3 sequence: CASRSPLGADTQYF. CDR3 sequence (DNA): TGTGCCAGTAGGTCGCCTCTGGGAGCAGATACGCAGTATTTT.

V usage is TRBV19 and J usage is TRBJ1-2; D is possibly TRBD1 (5 bases). From germline, CDR1 is LNHDA and CDR2 SQIVND (reference sequence). The CDR3 extends over 16 amino acids. The ends were cut back, 4 bases at V and 8 bases at J, with 23 bases in the middle. In nucleotides, the CDR3 is TGTGCCAGTAGTACCGCCCTATCGCCAGGGCTACGAGGCTACACCTTC. Its translation: CASSTALSPGLRGYTF.

This chain uses TRBV5-4 with TRBJ1-6, with 7 bases lining up with TRBD1. CDR3 length equals 12 residues. V dropped 4 bases and J dropped 9; count of bases not matched to a gene: 1. Germline-derived CDR1 and CDR2 are SGHNT and YYREEE (reference sequence). The CDR3 is CASSRQGSPLHF. Written as DNA, the CDR3 is TGTGCCAGCAGCCGACAGGGTTCACCCCTCCACTTT.

The gene calls are TRBV6-6 and TRBJ1-1, with D hard to call. V lost 6 bases and J 10 bases, leaving 12 bases between the germline ends. This CDR3 is 11 amino acids long. CDR1 and CDR2 (germline): MNHNY, SVGAGI (reference sequence). The CDR3 spells CASRGSSGAFF. CDR3 DNA sequence: TGTGCCAGCAGAGGTTCCTCGGGAGCTTTCTTT.

The CDR3 loop reads CASRITGIAGNTIYF. In DNA, the CDR3 is TGTGCCAGCAGGATCACAGGGATAGCTGGAAACACCATATATTTT. V gene TRBV6-5 combines with J gene TRBJ1-3; D perhaps matches TRBD1 (6 bases). V lost 6 bases and J lost 2, with 14 bases in between. CDR3 length: 15 amino acids. From germline, CDR1 is MNHEY and CDR2 SVGAGI.

The chain joins TRBV7-6 to TRBJ1-1, with a possible D match to TRBD1 (5 bases). V was cut by 5 bases and J by 0 bases, with 16 bases left in between. The CDR3 length is 16 residues. Germline CDR1 and CDR2: SGHVS and FNYEAQ. Here the CDR3 DNA reads TGTGCCAGCAGCCGTAGGTCAGGGCCCATGAACACTGAAGCTTTCTTT. This encodes CASSRRSGPMNTEAFF.

The V gene is TRBV30, the J gene TRBJ1-1, with TRBD1 as a possible D gene (6 bases). The CDR3 is 14 amino acids. The V gene's germline CDR1 is GTSNPN and CDR2 SVGIG (reference sequence). CDR3 in amino acids: CANGGGLRSTEAFF. In DNA, the CDR3 is TGTGCTAACGGGGGGGGCCTCAGATCCACTGAAGCTTTCTTT.

This rearrangement joins TRBV6-1 to TRBJ1-4, with TRBD1 as a possible D gene (5 bases). The germline gives CDR1 MNHNS, CDR2 SASEGT. The CDR3 is 15 amino acids. Trimming pared 6 bases from V and 5 bases from J, leaving 16 bases between. The DNA of the CDR3 is TGTGCCAGCAGAGCCTTGCCAGGGTCCAATGAAAAACTGTTTTTT. Protein product: CASRALPGSNEKLFF.

This chain joins TRBV4-1 and TRBJ1-3; D may be TRBD1 (6 bases). The germline V and J ends were trimmed by 1 base and 0 bases, with 22 bases remaining between them. This CDR3 is 20 amino acids long. Germline CDR1 MGHRA, CDR2 YSYEKL. CDR3 residues: CASSQAEAGVNPSSGNTIYF. In DNA form, the CDR3 reads TGCGCCAGCAGCCAAGCAGAGGCAGGGGTAAACCCGAGCTCTGGAAACACCATATATTTT.

The rearrangement joins TRBV6-5 to TRBJ2-5, with 7 bases lining up with TRBD1. This CDR3 contains 15 residues. After removal of 6 bases from V and 3 bases from J, the junction contained 10 bases not matched to a gene. Germline V gene lookup returns CDR1 MNHEY and CDR2 SVGAGI. The CDR3, as DNA: TGTGCCAGCAGCCAAACAGGGGTGGCCAAAGAGACCCAGTACTTC. Protein sequence: CASSQTGVAKETQYF.